These T cell receptor beta chains were read from a single sample in a study of T cells after yellow fever vaccination. TCRdb reprocessed the 5' RACE reads with MiXCR, giving one entry per CDR3 protein. The table records hundreds of thousands of distinct CDR3 sequences, roughly 20% of them present only once. This specimen consisted of PBMCs, obtained before the yellow fever booster vaccination. The receptors here all came from a man aged 18 to 35 who received the YFV17D yellow fever vaccine. The CDR3 runs from the conserved cysteine through the conserved F or W. The order of the fields is V gene, J gene, clone size, D gene, CDR3 protein, CDR3 DNA. D genes are given only for firm matches. Clone size is shown for a subset of rows, as once, few, many or a class of expanded clone.

V gene: TRBV18; J gene: TRBJ1-5; clone size: many; D gene: .; CDR3 protein: CASSPAPNQPQHF; CDR3 DNA: TGTGCCAGCTCACCGGCTCCCAATCAGCCCCAGCATTTT
V gene: TRBV27; J gene: TRBJ2-7; clone size: few; D gene: .; CDR3 protein: CASSNRVGYEQYF; CDR3 DNA: TGTGCCAGCAGTAACAGGGTCGGGTACGAGCAGTACTTC
V gene: TRBV6-5; J gene: TRBJ2-3; clone size: few; D gene: .; CDR3 protein: CASKSMGDFADTQYF; CDR3 DNA: TGTGCCAGTAAAAGCATGGGGGACTTCGCAGATACGCAGTATTTT
V gene: TRBV10-3; J gene: TRBJ1-5; clone size: many; D gene: .; CDR3 protein: CAIKSARDNQPQHF; CDR3 DNA: TGTGCCATCAAAAGTGCCAGGGACAATCAGCCCCAGCATTTT
V gene: TRBV12-3/TRBV12-4; J gene: TRBJ1-1; clone size: many; D gene: .; CDR3 protein: CASSSGSTEAFF; CDR3 DNA: TGTGCCAGCAGTTCAGGTTCCACTGAAGCTTTCTTT
V gene: TRBV7-2; J gene: TRBJ2-7; clone size: .; D gene: .; CDR3 protein: CASSKSDTRSSYEQYF; CDR3 DNA: TGTGCCAGCAGCAAAAGTGACACACGGAGCTCCTACGAGCAGTACTTC
V gene: TRBV14; J gene: TRBJ1-1; clone size: .; D gene: .; CDR3 protein: CASSQGVFWGTEAFF; CDR3 DNA: TGTGCCAGCAGCCAAGGAGTGTTTTGGGGCACTGAAGCTTTCTTT
V gene: TRBV12-3/TRBV12-4; J gene: TRBJ2-5; clone size: .; D gene: TRBD2; CDR3 protein: CASSFSPAGGQETQYF; CDR3 DNA: TGTGCCAGCAGTTTCTCACCAGCGGGGGGTCAAGAGACCCAGTACTTC
V gene: TRBV6-2/TRBV6-3; J gene: TRBJ2-7; clone size: .; D gene: .; CDR3 protein: CASSYSRAGRPAYEQYF; CDR3 DNA: TGTGCCAGCAGTTACTCTCGGGCAGGCAGACCAGCCTACGAGCAGTACTTC
V gene: TRBV6-2/TRBV6-3; J gene: TRBJ1-2; clone size: .; D gene: TRBD1; CDR3 protein: CASSTHRGPSRGYTF; CDR3 DNA: TGTGCCAGCAGTACCCACAGGGGGCCGAGTCGCGGCTACACCTTC
V gene: TRBV12-3/TRBV12-4; J gene: TRBJ2-2; clone size: .; D gene: TRBD2; CDR3 protein: CASSPRRSGGRTHLTNTGELFF; CDR3 DNA: TGTGCCAGCAGCCCGCGGAGGAGCGGGGGCCGGACTCATCTCACCAACACCGGGGAGCTGTTTTTT
V gene: TRBV7-2; J gene: TRBJ2-7; clone size: .; D gene: .; CDR3 protein: CASSLVGRLKNPYEQYF; CDR3 DNA: TGTGCCAGCAGCTTAGTAGGGAGATTGAAGAACCCCTACGAGCAGTACTTC
V gene: TRBV7-2; J gene: TRBJ2-3; clone size: .; D gene: .; CDR3 protein: CASRLGGTDTQYF; CDR3 DNA: TGTGCCAGCCGCTTGGGGGGCACAGATACGCAGTATTTT
V gene: TRBV29-1; J gene: TRBJ2-2; clone size: few; D gene: .; CDR3 protein: CSTWAVNTGELFF; CDR3 DNA: TGCAGCACTTGGGCAGTAAACACCGGGGAGCTGTTTTTT
V gene: TRBV27; J gene: TRBJ2-7; clone size: few; D gene: .; CDR3 protein: CASGSGASYEQYF; CDR3 DNA: TGTGCCAGCGGGTCGGGGGCTTCCTACGAGCAGTACTTC
V gene: TRBV29-1; J gene: TRBJ1-2; clone size: .; D gene: .; CDR3 protein: CSVEGAGYGYTF; CDR3 DNA: TGCAGCGTTGAGGGGGCAGGCTATGGCTACACCTTC
V gene: TRBV4-1; J gene: TRBJ2-4; clone size: few; D gene: .; CDR3 protein: CASSQAGNIQYF; CDR3 DNA: TGCGCCAGCAGCCAAGCCGGTAACATTCAGTACTTC
V gene: TRBV10-3; J gene: TRBJ2-5; clone size: few; D gene: .; CDR3 protein: CAIAARNEETQYF; CDR3 DNA: TGTGCCATCGCGGCCAGAAATGAAGAGACCCAGTACTTC
V gene: TRBV25-1; J gene: TRBJ2-3; clone size: .; D gene: .; CDR3 protein: CASSEYNPPATQYF; CDR3 DNA: TGTGCCAGCAGTGAATACAATCCCCCCGCTACGCAGTATTTT
V gene: TRBV11-3; J gene: TRBJ2-4; clone size: .; D gene: .; CDR3 protein: CASNGGQINIQYF; CDR3 DNA: TGTGCCAGCAACGGGGGACAGATAAACATTCAGTACTTC
V gene: TRBV20-1; J gene: TRBJ2-5; clone size: .; D gene: .; CDR3 protein: CSARVERGWETQYF; CDR3 DNA: TGCAGTGCTAGAGTAGAGCGCGGATGGGAGACCCAGTACTTC
V gene: TRBV7-2; J gene: TRBJ2-3; clone size: .; D gene: .; CDR3 protein: CASSLVASLDTQYF; CDR3 DNA: TGTGCCAGCAGCTTAGTCGCTTCTCTAGATACGCAGTATTTT
V gene: TRBV5-1; J gene: TRBJ1-1; clone size: .; D gene: TRBD1; CDR3 protein: CASSEEGQGTEAFF; CDR3 DNA: TGCGCCAGCAGCGAAGAGGGACAGGGAACTGAAGCTTTCTTT
V gene: TRBV24-1; J gene: TRBJ2-2; clone size: .; D gene: TRBD1; CDR3 protein: CATAGTANTGELFF; CDR3 DNA: TGTGCCACAGCCGGGACAGCGAACACCGGGGAGCTGTTTTTT
V gene: TRBV10-3; J gene: TRBJ1-5; clone size: few; D gene: .; CDR3 protein: CAISESWEQPQHF; CDR3 DNA: TGTGCCATCAGTGAGTCGTGGGAGCAGCCCCAGCATTTT
V gene: TRBV19; J gene: TRBJ1-1; clone size: few; D gene: .; CDR3 protein: CASHRGENTEAFF; CDR3 DNA: TGTGCCAGTCATAGGGGCGAGAACACTGAAGCTTTCTTT
V gene: TRBV4-1; J gene: TRBJ2-1; clone size: .; D gene: TRBD2; CDR3 protein: CASSQLITGTSGGETNEQFF; CDR3 DNA: TGCGCCAGCAGCCAACTAATTACCGGGACTAGCGGGGGAGAAACCAATGAGCAGTTCTTC
V gene: TRBV9; J gene: TRBJ2-3; clone size: .; D gene: .; CDR3 protein: CASSVGRGGSSTDTQYF; CDR3 DNA: TGTGCCAGCAGCGTAGGCAGGGGCGGATCTAGCACAGATACGCAGTATTTT
V gene: TRBV9; J gene: TRBJ1-6; clone size: .; D gene: TRBD1; CDR3 protein: CASSGTGYLNSPLHF; CDR3 DNA: TGTGCCAGCAGCGGGACAGGGTATCTTAATTCACCCCTCCACTTT
V gene: TRBV5-1; J gene: TRBJ2-1; clone size: .; D gene: TRBD1; CDR3 protein: CASNTGTGVYDEQFF; CDR3 DNA: TGCGCCAGCAATACCGGGACAGGGGTTTACGATGAGCAGTTCTTC
V gene: TRBV6-1; J gene: TRBJ1-2; clone size: few; D gene: .; CDR3 protein: CASSELRRREDGYTF; CDR3 DNA: TGTGCCAGCAGTGAACTGAGACGCCGAGAGGATGGCTACACCTTC
V gene: TRBV28; J gene: TRBJ2-3; clone size: .; D gene: TRBD1; CDR3 protein: CASSFLTQGDDTQYF; CDR3 DNA: TGTGCCAGCAGTTTTTTAACACAGGGGGATGATACGCAGTATTTT
V gene: TRBV28; J gene: TRBJ1-4; clone size: few; D gene: .; CDR3 protein: CASGPILKLFF; CDR3 DNA: TGTGCCAGCGGCCCGATTTTAAAACTGTTTTTT
V gene: TRBV21-1; J gene: TRBJ2-3; clone size: few; D gene: .; CDR3 protein: CASSKGGLHTDTQYF; CDR3 DNA: TGTGCCAGCAGCAAAGGTGGACTCCACACAGATACGCAGTATTTT
V gene: TRBV7-9; J gene: TRBJ1-6; clone size: few; D gene: .; CDR3 protein: CASRTGRSYNSPLHF; CDR3 DNA: TGTGCCAGCAGAACCGGTCGATCCTATAATTCACCCCTCCACTTT
V gene: TRBV5-1; J gene: TRBJ2-5; clone size: .; D gene: .; CDR3 protein: CASSLAGYQETQYF; CDR3 DNA: TGCGCCAGCAGCTTGGCAGGGTACCAAGAGACCCAGTACTTC
V gene: TRBV20-1; J gene: TRBJ2-2; clone size: few; D gene: TRBD2; CDR3 protein: CSARDNGERGPGTGELFF; CDR3 DNA: TGCAGTGCTAGAGATAACGGAGAGCGGGGGCCGGGGACCGGGGAGCTGTTTTTT
V gene: TRBV3-1; J gene: TRBJ2-3; clone size: .; D gene: .; CDR3 protein: CASSQGRPSTDTQYF; CDR3 DNA: TGTGCCAGCAGCCAAGGTCGGCCTAGCACAGATACGCAGTATTTT
V gene: TRBV4-3; J gene: TRBJ1-4; clone size: .; D gene: .; CDR3 protein: CASSQEPGGEKLFF; CDR3 DNA: TGCGCCAGCAGCCAAGAGCCCGGGGGGGAAAAACTGTTTTTT
V gene: TRBV5-1; J gene: TRBJ2-4; clone size: few; D gene: TRBD1; CDR3 protein: CASSLATGTGRHIQYF; CDR3 DNA: TGCGCCAGCAGCTTGGCCACCGGGACAGGGAGACACATTCAGTACTTC
V gene: TRBV3-1; J gene: TRBJ2-5; clone size: few; D gene: .; CDR3 protein: CASSQASVGAGETQYF; CDR3 DNA: TGTGCCAGCAGCCAAGCGTCGGTGGGGGCCGGAGAGACCCAGTACTTC
V gene: TRBV5-1; J gene: TRBJ1-1; clone size: many; D gene: .; CDR3 protein: CASRSRRDTEAFF; CDR3 DNA: TGCGCCAGCAGAAGCAGGAGGGACACTGAAGCTTTCTTT
V gene: TRBV7-2; J gene: TRBJ2-5; clone size: few; D gene: TRBD2; CDR3 protein: CASDAGVEETQYF; CDR3 DNA: TGTGCCAGCGACGCGGGGGTCGAAGAGACCCAGTACTTC
V gene: TRBV18; J gene: TRBJ1-6; clone size: .; D gene: .; CDR3 protein: CASSPDPAGSPLHF; CDR3 DNA: TGTGCCAGCTCCCCTGACCCAGCAGGCTCACCCCTCCACTTT
V gene: TRBV6-5; J gene: TRBJ2-3; clone size: .; D gene: .; CDR3 protein: CASSYLGATQDTQYF; CDR3 DNA: TGTGCCAGCAGTTACTTAGGGGCCACCCAGGATACGCAGTATTTT
V gene: TRBV4-1; J gene: TRBJ1-1; clone size: .; D gene: .; CDR3 protein: CASSQESGVTTEAFF; CDR3 DNA: TGCGCCAGCAGCCAAGAGTCGGGGGTTACCACTGAAGCTTTCTTT
V gene: TRBV6-6; J gene: TRBJ1-6; clone size: .; D gene: .; CDR3 protein: CASSSYTLHF; CDR3 DNA: TGTGCCAGCAGTTCGTACACCCTCCACTTT
V gene: TRBV28; J gene: TRBJ1-2; clone size: .; D gene: .; CDR3 protein: CASSAQGRGTAYGYTF; CDR3 DNA: TGTGCCAGCAGTGCCCAGGGGAGGGGTACAGCTTATGGCTACACCTTC
V gene: TRBV4-1; J gene: TRBJ2-7; clone size: .; D gene: .; CDR3 protein: CASSFQGESSYEQYF; CDR3 DNA: TGCGCCAGCAGCTTCCAGGGAGAGAGCTCCTACGAGCAGTACTTC
V gene: TRBV12-3/TRBV12-4; J gene: TRBJ2-3; clone size: .; D gene: TRBD1; CDR3 protein: CASSLSWGKDRAPDTQYF; CDR3 DNA: TGTGCCAGCAGTTTATCGTGGGGAAAGGACAGGGCCCCAGATACGCAGTATTTT
V gene: TRBV7-3; J gene: TRBJ2-1; clone size: .; D gene: .; CDR3 protein: CASSWTGSRDNEQFF; CDR3 DNA: TGTGCCAGCAGCTGGACTGGATCCCGCGACAATGAGCAGTTCTTC
V gene: TRBV4-1; J gene: TRBJ2-2; clone size: .; D gene: TRBD2; CDR3 protein: CASSHTERSGGRTGELFF; CDR3 DNA: TGCGCCAGCAGCCATACAGAGCGTAGCGGGGGGCGGACCGGGGAGCTGTTTTTT
V gene: TRBV7-6; J gene: TRBJ2-1; clone size: .; D gene: .; CDR3 protein: CASSLGTAGNEQFF; CDR3 DNA: TGTGCCAGCAGCTTAGGTACAGCTGGCAATGAGCAGTTCTTC
V gene: TRBV6-5; J gene: TRBJ1-3; clone size: .; D gene: .; CDR3 protein: CASSFTSGGSVAGNTIYF; CDR3 DNA: TGTGCCAGCAGTTTTACCTCGGGGGGTTCTGTCGCTGGAAACACCATATATTTT